This T cell receptor (beta chain) was sequenced for a study of T cells in Graves' hyperthyroidism and ophthalmopathy. Overall study: Specimen type is peripheral blood, collected at initial diagnosis prior to any treatment.

At least ten counts were recorded for this clonotype. Its antigen is unidentified. The PBMCs were sourced from fresh peripheral blood (more than 9 ml). Amplified regions were TCR beta CDR3 sequences from RNA transcripts. The HTBI set primed first-round TCR CDR3 RT-PCR. TCRdb re-derived calls from the multiplex PCR reads in MiXCR, one entry per CDR3 protein. The sample has around 520,000 distinct CDR3 sequences; around 13% are singletons. V shed 2 bases and J 4 bases; nucleotides not matched to a gene: 7. The CDR3 consists of 18 residues. Study findings and constraints: The model predicted ophthalmopathy a median around 6.5 months before onset. Blood shared most expanded thyroid clonotypes above 0.001.

This receptor was obtained from a woman aged 40-49 years with Graves' hyperthyroidism. Material for sequencing was blood. This rearrangement joins TRBV12-3 or TRBV12-4 to TRBJ2-3; TRBD2 matches at 15 bases. The CDR3 sequence is CASSLQGTSGRLSDTQYF. CDR3 bases: TGTGCCAGCAGTTTACAGGGGACTAGCGGGAGGTTATCAGATACGCAGTATTTT.